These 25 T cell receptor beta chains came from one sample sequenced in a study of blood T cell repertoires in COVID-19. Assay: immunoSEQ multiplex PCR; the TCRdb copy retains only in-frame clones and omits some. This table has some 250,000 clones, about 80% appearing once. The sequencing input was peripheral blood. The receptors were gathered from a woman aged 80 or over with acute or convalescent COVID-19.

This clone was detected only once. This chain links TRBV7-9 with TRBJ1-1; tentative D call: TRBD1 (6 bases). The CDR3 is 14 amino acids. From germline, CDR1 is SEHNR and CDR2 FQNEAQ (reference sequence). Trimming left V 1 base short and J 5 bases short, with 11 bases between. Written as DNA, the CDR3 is TGTGCCAGCAGCTTAGATGGGGGCGGGACTGAAGCTTTCTTT. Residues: CASSLDGGGTEAFF.

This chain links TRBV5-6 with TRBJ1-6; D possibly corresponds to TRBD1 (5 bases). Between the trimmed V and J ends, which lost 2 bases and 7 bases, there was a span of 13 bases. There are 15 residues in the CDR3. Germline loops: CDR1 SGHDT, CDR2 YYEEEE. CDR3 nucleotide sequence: TGTGCCAGCAGCTTTAGTGACAGAGCAAATTCACCCCTCCACTTT. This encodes CASSFSDRANSPLHF.

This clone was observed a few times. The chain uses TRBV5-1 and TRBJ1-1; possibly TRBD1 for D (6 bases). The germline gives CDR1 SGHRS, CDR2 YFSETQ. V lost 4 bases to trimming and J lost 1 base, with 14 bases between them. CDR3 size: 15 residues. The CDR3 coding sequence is TGCGCCAGCAGCGTGACAGGTCTTCAGAACACTGAAGCTTTCTTT. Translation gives CASSVTGLQNTEAFF.

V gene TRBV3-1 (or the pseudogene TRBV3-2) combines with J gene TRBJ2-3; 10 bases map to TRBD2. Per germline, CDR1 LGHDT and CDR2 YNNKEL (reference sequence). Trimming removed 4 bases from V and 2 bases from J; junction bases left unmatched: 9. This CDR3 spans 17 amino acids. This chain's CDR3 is CASSRRSGGTFTDTQYF. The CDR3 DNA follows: TGTGCCAGCAGCCGCCGTAGCGGGGGGACCTTCACAGATACGCAGTATTTT.

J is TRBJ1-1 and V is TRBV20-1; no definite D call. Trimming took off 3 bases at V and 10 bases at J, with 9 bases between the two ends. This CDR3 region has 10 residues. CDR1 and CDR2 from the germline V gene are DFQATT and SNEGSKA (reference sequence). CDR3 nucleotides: TGCAGTGCTAGTGCGGGTGGAGCTTTCTTT. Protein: CSASAGGAFF.

This CDR3 reads CASSSGTRTSSSYNSPLHF. The DNA of the CDR3 is TGTGCCAGTAGTTCCGGGACACGTACTTCGAGCTCCTATAATTCACCCCTCCACTTT. The chain joins TRBV19 to TRBJ1-6; a weak D match, TRBD1 (6 bases). Germline V CDR1 and CDR2: LNHDA, SQIVND (reference sequence). This CDR3 region has 19 residues. The V end lost 5 bases, the J end lost 0 bases, and 20 bases lay between the germline ends. Complete variable domain (other parts from reference TRBV19 and TRBJ1-6): DGGITQSPKYLFRKEGQNVTLSCEQNLNHDAMYWYRQDPGQGLRLIYYSQIVNDFQKGDIAEGYSVSREKKESFPLTVTSAQKNPTAFYLCASSSGTRTSSSYNSPLHFGNGTRLTVT.

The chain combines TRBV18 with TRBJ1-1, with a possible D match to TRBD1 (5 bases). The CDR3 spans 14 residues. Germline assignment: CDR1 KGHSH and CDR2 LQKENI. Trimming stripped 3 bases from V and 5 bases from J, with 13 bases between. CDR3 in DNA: TGTGCCAGCTCACCGGGGGGTCTGGGTACTGAAGCTTTCTTT. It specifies CASSPGGLGTEAFF. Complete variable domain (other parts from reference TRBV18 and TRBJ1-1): NAGVMQNPRHLVRRRGQEARLRCSPMKGHSHVYWYRQLPEEGLKFMVYLQKENIIDESGMPKERFSAEFPKEGPSILRIQQVVRGDSAAYFCASSPGGLGTEAFFGQGTRLTVV.

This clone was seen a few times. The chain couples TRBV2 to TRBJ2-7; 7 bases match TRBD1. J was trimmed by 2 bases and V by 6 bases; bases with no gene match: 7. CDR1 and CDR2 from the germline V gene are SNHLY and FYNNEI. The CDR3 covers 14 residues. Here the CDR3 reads CASRQTGAAYEQYF. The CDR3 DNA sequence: TGTGCCAGCAGACAAACAGGGGCCGCCTACGAGCAGTACTTC.

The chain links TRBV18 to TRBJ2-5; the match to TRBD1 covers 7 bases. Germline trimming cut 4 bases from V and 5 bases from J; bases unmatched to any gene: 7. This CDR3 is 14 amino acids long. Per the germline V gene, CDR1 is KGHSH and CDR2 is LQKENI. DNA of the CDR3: TGTGCCAGCTCACGCGGACAGGTGGGCGAGACCCAGTACTTC. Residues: CASSRGQVGETQYF. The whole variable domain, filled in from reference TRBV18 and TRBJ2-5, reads NAGVMQNPRHLVRRRGQEARLRCSPMKGHSHVYWYRQLPEEGLKFMVYLQKENIIDESGMPKERFSAEFPKEGPSILRIQQVVRGDSAAYFCASSRGQVGETQYFGPGTRLLVL.

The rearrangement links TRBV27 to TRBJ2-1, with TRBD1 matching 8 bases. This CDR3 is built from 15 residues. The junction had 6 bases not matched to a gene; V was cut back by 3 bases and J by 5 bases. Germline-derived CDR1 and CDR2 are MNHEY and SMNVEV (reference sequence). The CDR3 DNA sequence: TGTGCCAGCAGTTTCTGGGACAGGACCCACAATGAGCAGTTCTTC. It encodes CASSFWDRTHNEQFF.

The CDR3 sequence is CASSESGLAGAGGTDTQYF. CDR3 DNA sequence: TGTGCCAGCAGTGAATCGGGTCTAGCGGGAGCCGGAGGGACAGATACGCAGTATTTT. The chain recombines TRBV2 with TRBJ2-3; 10 nucleotides align to TRBD2. The CDR3 runs to 19 residues. The V and J ends lost 2 bases and 3 bases, in that order; junction bases with no gene match: 14. Germline loops: CDR1 SNHLY, CDR2 FYNNEI.

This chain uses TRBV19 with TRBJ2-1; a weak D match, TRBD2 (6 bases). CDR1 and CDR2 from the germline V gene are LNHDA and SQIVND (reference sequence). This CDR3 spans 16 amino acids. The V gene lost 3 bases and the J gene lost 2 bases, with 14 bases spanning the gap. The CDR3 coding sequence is TGTGCCAGTAGTATGGGGGGACGACCACCCTACAATGAGCAGTTCTTC. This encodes CASSMGGRPPYNEQFF.

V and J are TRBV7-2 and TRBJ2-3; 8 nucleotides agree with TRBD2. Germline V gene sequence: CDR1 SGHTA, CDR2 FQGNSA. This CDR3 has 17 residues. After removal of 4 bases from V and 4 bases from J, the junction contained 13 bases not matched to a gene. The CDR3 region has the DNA TGTGCCAGCAGCTCCCCCAGTATTACTAGCGGCGCAGATACGCAGTATTTT. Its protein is CASSSPSITSGADTQYF. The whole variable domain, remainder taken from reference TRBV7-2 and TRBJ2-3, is GAGVSQSPSNKVTEKGKDVELRCDPISGHTALYWYRQSLGQGLEFLIYFQGNSAPDKSGLPSDRFSAERTGGSVSTLTIQRTQQEDSAVYLCASSSPSITSGADTQYFGPGTRLTVL.

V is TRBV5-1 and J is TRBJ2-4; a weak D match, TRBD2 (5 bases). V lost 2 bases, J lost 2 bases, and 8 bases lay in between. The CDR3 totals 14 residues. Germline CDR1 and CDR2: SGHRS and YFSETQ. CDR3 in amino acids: CASSLAVSKNIQYF. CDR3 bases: TGCGCCAGCAGCTTAGCGGTGTCCAAAAACATTCAGTACTTC.

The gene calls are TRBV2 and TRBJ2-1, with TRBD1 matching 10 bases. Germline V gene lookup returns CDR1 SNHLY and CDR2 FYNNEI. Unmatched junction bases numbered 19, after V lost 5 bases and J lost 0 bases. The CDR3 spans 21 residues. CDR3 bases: TGTGCCAGCAGTCAAAGGCCCGGGACAGGGGCCCGATTCAGCTCCTACAATGAGCAGTTCTTC. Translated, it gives CASSQRPGTGARFSSYNEQFF. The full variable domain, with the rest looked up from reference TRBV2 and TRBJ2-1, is EPEVTQTPSHQVTQMGQEVILRCVPISNHLYFYWYRQILGQKVEFLVSFYNNEISEKSEIFDDQFSVERPDGSNFTLKIRSTKLEDSAMYFCASSQRPGTGARFSSYNEQFFGPGTRLTVL.

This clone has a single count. CDR3 bases: TGTGCCATCAGTGAACTTACCAATGAGCAGTTCTTC. Translating it yields CAISELTNEQFF. The rearrangement links TRBV10-3 to TRBJ2-1; D is unresolved. Trimming left V 3 bases short and J 6 bases short, with 6 bases between. Germline-derived CDR1 and CDR2 are ENHRY and SYGVKD. The CDR3 length is 12 residues.

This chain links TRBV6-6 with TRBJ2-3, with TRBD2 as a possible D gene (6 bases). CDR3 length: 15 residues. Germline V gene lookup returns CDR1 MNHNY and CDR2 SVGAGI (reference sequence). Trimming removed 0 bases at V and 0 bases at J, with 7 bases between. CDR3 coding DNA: TGTGCCAGCAGTTACTCACGGGGGAGCACAGATACGCAGTATTTT. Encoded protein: CASSYSRGSTDTQYF.

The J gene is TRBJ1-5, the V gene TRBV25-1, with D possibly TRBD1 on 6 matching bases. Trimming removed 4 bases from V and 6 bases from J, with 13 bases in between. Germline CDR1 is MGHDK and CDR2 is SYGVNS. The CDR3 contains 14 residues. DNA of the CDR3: TGTGCCAGCAGTGTTACAGGGTTTGGTCAGCCCCAGCATTTT. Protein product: CASSVTGFGQPQHF. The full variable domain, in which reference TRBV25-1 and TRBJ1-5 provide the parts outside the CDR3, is EADIYQTPRYLVIGTGKKITLECSQTMGHDKMYWYQQDPGMELHLIHYSYGVNSTEKGDLSSESTVSRIRTEHFPLTLESARPSHTSQYLCASSVTGFGQPQHFGDGTRLSIL.

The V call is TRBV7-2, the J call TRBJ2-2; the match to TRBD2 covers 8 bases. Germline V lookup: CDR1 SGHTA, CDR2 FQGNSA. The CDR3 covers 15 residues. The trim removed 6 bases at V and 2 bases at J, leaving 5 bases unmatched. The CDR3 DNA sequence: TGTGCCAGCAGGCCAGCGGGGGTCAACACCGGGGAGCTGTTTTTT. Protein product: CASRPAGVNTGELFF.

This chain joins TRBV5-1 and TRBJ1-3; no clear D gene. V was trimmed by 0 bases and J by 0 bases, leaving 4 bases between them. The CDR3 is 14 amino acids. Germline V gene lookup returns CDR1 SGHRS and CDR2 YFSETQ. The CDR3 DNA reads TGCGCCAGCAGCTTGGGTAGCTCTGGAAACACCATATATTTT. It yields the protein CASSLGSSGNTIYF.

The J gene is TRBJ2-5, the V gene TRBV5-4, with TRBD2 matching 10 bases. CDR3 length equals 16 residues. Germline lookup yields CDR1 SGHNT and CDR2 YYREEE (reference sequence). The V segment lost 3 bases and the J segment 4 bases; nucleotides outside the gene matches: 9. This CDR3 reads CASSSKAGGAGETQYF. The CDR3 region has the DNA TGTGCCAGCAGCTCGAAAGCGGGGGGGGCGGGAGAGACCCAGTACTTC.

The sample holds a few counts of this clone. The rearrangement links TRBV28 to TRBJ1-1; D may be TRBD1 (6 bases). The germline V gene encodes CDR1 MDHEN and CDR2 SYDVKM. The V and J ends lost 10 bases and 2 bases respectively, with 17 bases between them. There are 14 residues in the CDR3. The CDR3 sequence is CATKHRVANTEAFF. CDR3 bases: TGTGCCACCAAACACAGGGTTGCAAACACTGAAGCTTTCTTT.

CDR3 loop: CASSQDSTGFAYEQYF. DNA of the CDR3: TGTGCCAGCAGCCAAGATTCGACAGGATTCGCCTACGAGCAGTACTTC. This sequence joins TRBV3-1 (or the pseudogene TRBV3-2) and TRBJ2-7; perhaps TRBD1 as D (6 bases). Deletions cut 0 bases from V and 2 bases from J, with 14 bases between. This CDR3 is built from 16 residues. CDR1 and CDR2 from the germline V gene are LGHDT and YNNKEL (reference sequence).

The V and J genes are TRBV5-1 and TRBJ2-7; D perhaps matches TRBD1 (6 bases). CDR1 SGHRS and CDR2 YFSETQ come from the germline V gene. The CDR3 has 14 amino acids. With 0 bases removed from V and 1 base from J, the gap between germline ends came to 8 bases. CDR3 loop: CASSLVTGSYEQYF. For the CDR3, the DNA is TGCGCCAGCAGCTTGGTGACAGGATCCTACGAGCAGTACTTC.

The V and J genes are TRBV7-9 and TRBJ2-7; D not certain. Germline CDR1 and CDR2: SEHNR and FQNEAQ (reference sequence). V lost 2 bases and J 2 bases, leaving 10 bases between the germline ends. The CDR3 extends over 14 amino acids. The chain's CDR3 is CASSLTQVTYEQYF. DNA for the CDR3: TGTGCCAGCAGCTTAACCCAGGTAACCTACGAGCAGTACTTC.